This TCR beta chain is drawn from a study of cytomegalovirus exposure and HLA in healthy donors. About the research overall: In an earlier analysis, around 100 million unique TCR beta sequences were found from 150 million to 200 million T cells.

Germline V gene lookup returns CDR1 SGHRS and CDR2 YFSETQ. V was trimmed by 0 bases and J by 5 bases, leaving 21 bases between them. CDR3 length: 19 residues. PCR used 60 Vbeta primers and 13 Jbeta primers. The table came from immunoSEQ multiplex PCR; TCRdb's copy has only in-frame clones and leaves some out. Its table records under 150,000 clones. Study observations and caveats: More clonal expansion characterized HLA-associated TCR beta chains than equally common others in a later analysis. Earlier analysis found most TCR beta V segments productive about 90% or about 30% of the time.

As regards this clone: Its antigen is undetermined.

The specimen sequenced was PBMCs. This TCR came from a woman between 40 and 50 years old in good health and CMV-seronegative. The V and J genes are TRBV5-1 and TRBJ1-6; a weak D match, TRBD1 (6 bases). The CDR3 sequence: CASSLAHSGNRAHNSPLHF. The CDR3 DNA reads as TGCGCCAGCAGCTTGGCGCACTCTGGGAACAGGGCTCATAATTCACCCCTCCACTTT. The whole variable domain, filled in from reference TRBV5-1 and TRBJ1-6, reads KAGVTQTPRYLIKTRGQQVTLSCSPISGHRSVSWYQQTPGQGLQFLFEYFSETQRNKGNFPGRFSGRQFSNSRSEMNVSTLELGDSALYLCASSLAHSGNRAHNSPLHFGNGTRLTVT.